This T cell receptor beta chain appears in the sequencing data of a study of shared clonotypes between healthy human individuals. The CDR3 extends over 18 amino acids. V was cut by 2 bases and J by 0 bases, with 19 bases left in between. Per the germline V gene, CDR1 is SEHNR and CDR2 is FQNEAQ (reference sequence). Profiled with immunoSEQ multiplex PCR; TCRdb holds only in-frame clones, not every one. The top ten hold approximately 0.067% of the sample, which has 400,000 to 600,000 clones, roughly 95% seen once. The sample was naive CD4+ T cells sorted from blood. This sample's subset: CD45RA+ positively selected. V gene TRBV7-9 combines with J gene TRBJ1-2; TRBD1 might be the D (5 bases). This clonotype was sampled from a woman in her twenties or thirties in good health. The CDR3 DNA follows: TGTGCCAGCAGCTTATTAGACAGATTGAATGTTCCTAACTATGGCTACACCTTC. Translated, it gives CASSLLDRLNVPNYGYTF.